Listed below are T cell receptor beta chains from one sample, sequenced in a study of shared T cell receptors in the human thymus. Profiling relied on immunoSEQ multiplex PCR, and the TCRdb table lists in-frame clones only, not all of them. The sample contains about 660,000 clones, roughly 90% of which appear only once. These data were likewise used in another study, on human thymus T cells.

The sequencing input was thymocytes. The source of these receptors is a boy younger than two with a congenital heart defect. Each CDR3 is given without its conserved first and last residue. The order of the fields is V gene, CDR3 protein.

v_gene: TRBV5-4
CDR3aa: TSSPGKRRRTGELF

v_gene: TRBV25-1
CDR3aa: ASSEFREHGNTIY

v_gene: TRBV9
CDR3aa: ASSPDRGEGLVNEQF

v_gene: TRBV29-1
CDR3aa: SVPAQETQY

v_gene: TRBV4-2
CDR3aa: ASSQEPGQTLTVYGYT

v_gene: TRBV15
CDR3aa: ATQDRGNQETQY

v_gene: TRBV4-1
CDR3aa: ASSPVELSLALNTEAF

v_gene: TRBV4-3
CDR3aa: ASSHDLAGGDYYEQY

v_gene: TRBV5-1
CDR3aa: ASSRGPSGRWAEEKSYEQY

v_gene: TRBV2
CDR3aa: ASRRQGAIYEQY

v_gene: TRBV5-1
CDR3aa: ASTPSRSHRTDTQY

v_gene: TRBV15
CDR3aa: ATSGLQGDYGYT

v_gene: TRBV5-1
CDR3aa: ASSLGGPLRDTQY

v_gene: TRBV27
CDR3aa: ASSPSSYEQY

v_gene: TRBV5-4
CDR3aa: ASSLEGHNTYEQY

v_gene: TRBV5-6
CDR3aa: ASSLNRGARYGYT

v_gene: TRBV21-1
CDR3aa: ASSFRDSSYEQY

v_gene: TRBV4-2
CDR3aa: ASSQVLAGGPEIVVDTQY

v_gene: TRBV10-2
CDR3aa: ASSGGIGDTQY

v_gene: TRBV2
CDR3aa: ASSGRGLPYEQY

v_gene: TRBV19
CDR3aa: ASSMRTSGVGAPPYEQY

v_gene: TRBV10-3
CDR3aa: AISCGQGCGYT

v_gene: TRBV2
CDR3aa: ASSGRQGINEKLF

v_gene: TRBV27
CDR3aa: ASSARRGSTDTQY

v_gene: TRBV14
CDR3aa: ASSQDSGGVSEKLF

v_gene: TRBV7-3
CDR3aa: ASSLRGETYNEQF

v_gene: TRBV4-3
CDR3aa: ASSQDPLAGESDTQY

v_gene: TRBV18
CDR3aa: ASSRARDRSYEQY

v_gene: TRBV10-2
CDR3aa: ASSGGGVGLHYEQY

v_gene: TRBV5-4
CDR3aa: ASSLAVAGGGNEQF

v_gene: TRBV7-3
CDR3aa: ASSLGGSRDTQY

v_gene: TRBV29-1
CDR3aa: SVDAGPDQPQH

v_gene: TRBV5-6
CDR3aa: ASSSVRAVANYGYT

v_gene: TRBV6-5
CDR3aa: ASRAGLAGPKTQY

v_gene: TRBV6-1
CDR3aa: ASSEVRRSGKGVYGYT

v_gene: TRBV9
CDR3aa: ASSPSPGLAIDTQY

v_gene: TRBV25-1
CDR3aa: ASSETRLKETQY

v_gene: TRBV7-4
CDR3aa: ASSLTGNGELF

v_gene: TRBV2
CDR3aa: AARDRGRSPNEQF

v_gene: TRBV25-1
CDR3aa: ASSIPRRDSPYVEQY

v_gene: TRBV19
CDR3aa: ASSIAGAGNTEAF

v_gene: TRBV4-3
CDR3aa: ASSQERSDVNEKLF

v_gene: TRBV28
CDR3aa: ASSFGIGGDEKLF

v_gene: TRBV2
CDR3aa: ASSTRTWDRESYEQY

v_gene: TRBV4-3
CDR3aa: ASSHVKRTAANTGELF

v_gene: TRBV30
CDR3aa: AWSARWEHKKAFYGYT

v_gene: TRBV10-3
CDR3aa: AISGGTSEPNTGELF

v_gene: TRBV28
CDR3aa: ASTVLTGKVSEQY

v_gene: TRBV4-3
CDR3aa: ASSQRGRQGASYEQY

v_gene: TRBV11-2
CDR3aa: ASSYGGTGNETQY

v_gene: TRBV6-5
CDR3aa: ASSSLVGGTYEQY

v_gene: TRBV7-9
CDR3aa: ASSLEGEGRGVNEQF

v_gene: TRBV6-6
CDR3aa: ASSPSNIQGFAEAF

v_gene: TRBV6-5
CDR3aa: ASSPGTDQETQY

v_gene: TRBV20-1
CDR3aa: SAGTPEEQF

v_gene: TRBV19
CDR3aa: ASSIQGGHEQF

v_gene: TRBV6-4
CDR3aa: ASSRSSYEQY

v_gene: TRBV27
CDR3aa: ASSSPRGDWPGELF

v_gene: TRBV12-2
CDR3aa: ASRLGLAGGPHEQY